Listed here are 21 T cell receptor beta chains from one sample, sequenced in a study of blood T cell repertoires in COVID-19 (TCRdb year 2020). Library construction relied on the immunoSEQ multiplex PCR assay. The clones in this table, taken by TCRdb from immuneACCESS, are in-frame only. Not every clone is retained; where verified, under half of the shortfall comes from an unresolved V gene, and the cause of the rest is unknown. The sample contains fewer than 250,000 clones, roughly 90% of them found a single time. The top ten hold more than 0.7% of the sample. Sequencing was done on a sample of peripheral blood. The origin of the receptors is a woman in her 70s with acute or convalescent COVID-19.

This clone has only a few counts. Other nucleotide sequences in the sample specify the same CDR3. The CDR3 DNA sequence: TGTGCCAGCAGCCCTGACAGGGGGGCGGGAGGCTACACCTTC. This translates into CASSPDRGAGGYTF. The genes are TRBV7-9 and TRBJ1-2; 9 bases map to TRBD1. The V segment lost 5 bases and the J segment 8 bases; nucleotides outside the gene matches: 9. Germline-derived CDR1 and CDR2 are SEHNR and FQNEAQ (reference sequence). This CDR3 is 14 amino acids long. The complete variable domain, with remaining parts taken from reference TRBV7-9 and TRBJ1-2, reads DTGVSQNPRHKITKRGQNVTFRCDPISEHNRLYWYRQTLGQGPEFLTYFQNEAQLEKSRLLSDRFSAERPKGSFSTLEIQRTEQGDSAMYLCASSPDRGAGGYTFGSGTRLTVV.

The rearrangement uses TRBV27 and TRBJ2-5, with 7 bases matching TRBD2. Unmatched junction bases numbered 9, after V lost 6 bases and J lost 2 bases. Germline values: CDR1 MNHEY, CDR2 SMNVEV (reference sequence). This CDR3 has 15 amino acids. CDR3 nucleotides: TGTGCCAGCAGCTCCCGAGGGACTACTCAAGAGACCCAGTACTTC. Protein sequence: CASSSRGTTQETQYF.

This chain connects TRBV5-1 to TRBJ2-7, with D maybe TRBD1 (6 bases). The CDR3 is made up of 14 amino acids. V was cut by 0 bases and J by 2 bases, with 9 bases left in between. CDR1 is SGHRS and CDR2 is YFSETQ in the germline V gene. This chain's CDR3 is CASSLEGTPYEQYF. The DNA for the CDR3 is TGCGCCAGCAGCTTGGAGGGGACACCCTACGAGCAGTACTTC.

This clone has just a few counts. The rearrangement links TRBV5-1 to TRBJ2-7; 9 bases align to TRBD1. The V segment lost 3 bases and the J segment 2 bases; nucleotides outside the gene matches: 9. The V gene's germline CDR1 is SGHRS and CDR2 YFSETQ. This CDR3 is built from 16 residues. CDR3 residues: CASSSGRDRVTYEQYF. CDR3 DNA: TGCGCCAGCAGCTCAGGACGGGACAGGGTAACCTACGAGCAGTACTTC.

The rearrangement links TRBV10-1 to TRBJ2-5, with D maybe TRBD1 (7 bases). Germline lookup yields CDR1 WNHNN and CDR2 SYGVQD (reference sequence). V was clipped by 6 bases and J by 0 bases, with 11 bases between them. The CDR3 sequence is 14 residues long. This CDR3 is CASSGGQYQETQYF. CDR3 in DNA: TGCGCCAGCAGCGGGGGACAGTACCAAGAGACCCAGTACTTC.

Concerning this clone: The same CDR3 is also encoded by other DNA sequences in this sample. V usage is TRBV27 and J usage is TRBJ2-2; tentative D call: TRBD2 (6 bases). There are 15 residues in the CDR3. Germline CDR1 and CDR2: MNHEY and SMNVEV (reference sequence). The V and J ends lost 4 bases and 1 base respectively, with 10 bases between them. The chain's CDR3 is CASSWGSGNTGELFF. The CDR3 nucleotides read TGTGCCAGCAGTTGGGGTAGCGGGAACACCGGGGAGCTGTTTTTT.

The J gene is TRBJ2-7, the V gene TRBV25-1, with TRBD1 identical over 9 bases. Germline V lookup: CDR1 MGHDK, CDR2 SYGVNS. This CDR3 comprises 15 residues. The trim removed 9 bases at V and 2 bases at J, leaving 11 bases unmatched. The DNA for the CDR3 is TGTGCCAGTCAGCCGACAGGGACAGGGACCTACGAGCAGTACTTC. Amino acid sequence: CASQPTGTGTYEQYF.

The gene calls are TRBV28 and TRBJ2-3; the D gene is possibly TRBD2 (7 bases). CDR3 size: 15 residues. Trimming stripped 2 bases from V and 0 bases from J, with 9 bases between. Germline V gives CDR1 MDHEN, CDR2 SYDVKM. CDR3 in amino acids: CASSLGGASTDTQYF. The CDR3 bases are TGTGCCAGCAGTTTAGGGGGGGCGAGCACAGATACGCAGTATTTT.

The chain couples TRBV19 to TRBJ1-5; 8 positions agree with TRBD1. Germline assignment: CDR1 LNHDA and CDR2 SQIVND (reference sequence). The CDR3 spans 15 residues. V trimming: 6 bases; J trimming: 5 bases; junction bases outside the gene matches: 9. The CDR3 nucleotides are TGTGCCAGTAGGGAGAGGACAGGGTGGGATCAGCCCCAGCATTTT. This sequence encodes CASRERTGWDQPQHF. The whole variable domain, filled in from reference TRBV19 and TRBJ1-5, reads DGGITQSPKYLFRKEGQNVTLSCEQNLNHDAMYWYRQDPGQGLRLIYYSQIVNDFQKGDIAEGYSVSREKKESFPLTVTSAQKNPTAFYLCASRERTGWDQPQHFGDGTRLSIL.

The chain uses TRBV2 and TRBJ1-2; D may be TRBD1 (5 bases). V lost 7 bases and J lost 0, with 12 bases in between. This CDR3 is built from 14 residues. CDR1 and CDR2 from the germline V gene are SNHLY and FYNNEI. The DNA of the CDR3 is TGTGCCAGCATTCGGGACTCCGCTAACTATGGCTACACCTTC. It encodes CASIRDSANYGYTF.

This sequence joins TRBV27 and TRBJ2-3, with 11 bases fitting TRBD2. J was trimmed by 6 bases and V by 5 bases; bases with no gene match: 7. The germline V gene encodes CDR1 MNHEY and CDR2 SMNVEV (reference sequence). The CDR3 totals 15 residues. In nucleotides, the CDR3 is TGTGCCAGCAGTACTGGACTAGCGGGTTCGGATACGCAGTATTTT. Amino acids: CASSTGLAGSDTQYF.

Here the CDR3 reads CASSLGWGRGLNTEAFF. CDR3 nucleotide sequence: TGTGCCAGCAGCTTAGGATGGGGCAGGGGGCTGAACACTGAAGCTTTCTTT. The chain links TRBV7-9 to TRBJ1-1, with TRBD1 matching over 8 bases. The CDR3 runs 17 residues. Germline assignment: CDR1 SEHNR and CDR2 FQNEAQ (reference sequence). J lost 0 bases, V lost 1 base, and 7 bases had no gene match.

The chain links TRBV11-3 to TRBJ2-1, with D possibly being TRBD2 (6 bases). This CDR3 comprises 14 residues. Germline V gene lookup returns CDR1 SGHNT and CDR2 YENEEA. V was shortened by 3 bases and J by 6 bases, with 12 bases between the two germline ends. The chain's CDR3 is CASSFLAGSNEQFF. DNA for the CDR3: TGTGCCAGCAGCTTTCTGGCGGGAAGCAATGAGCAGTTCTTC. The entire variable domain, with the rest obtained from reference TRBV11-3 and TRBJ2-1, is as follows: EAGVVQSPRYKIIEKKQPVAFWCNPISGHNTLYWYLQNLGQGPELLIRYENEEAVDDSQLPKDRFSAERLKGVDSTLKIQPAELGDSAVYLCASSFLAGSNEQFFGPGTRLTVL.

This clone was observed a few times. V is TRBV10-2 and J is TRBJ2-7, with a possible D match to TRBD2 (5 bases). The CDR3 contains 15 residues. Trimming pared 6 bases from V and 4 bases from J, leaving 19 bases between. Germline values: CDR1 WSHSY, CDR2 SAAADI. The CDR3 loop is CASRPRRVGWYEQYF. CDR3 coding DNA: TGCGCCAGCAGGCCCAGGCGGGTTGGGTGGTACGAGCAGTACTTC.

This clone was observed many times. This sequence joins TRBV27 and TRBJ2-1, with D perhaps matching TRBD2 (6 bases). The V gene's germline CDR1 is MNHEY and CDR2 SMNVEV (reference sequence). This CDR3 spans 15 amino acids. V was trimmed by 4 bases and J by 6 bases, leaving 16 bases between them. CDR3 residues: CASSSDAVGGNEQFF. CDR3 nucleotides: TGTGCCAGCAGTTCGGACGCCGTCGGGGGCAATGAGCAGTTCTTC.

There are a few counts of this clone. The chain uses TRBV19 and TRBJ1-5; 7 positions match TRBD1. CDR1 is LNHDA, CDR2 SQIVND, per germline (reference sequence). V lost 7 bases to trimming and J lost 6 bases; unmatched junction nucleotides: 6. The CDR3 length is 13 residues. The CDR3 sequence: CASTTTGSQPQHF. The DNA for the CDR3 is TGTGCCAGTACTACGACAGGGAGTCAGCCCCAGCATTTT.

The CDR3 DNA reads as TGTGCCAGCAGCTTAGCTCCAGGTCCTTACGAGCAGTACTTC. It yields the protein CASSLAPGPYEQYF. The chain recombines TRBV7-2 with TRBJ2-7; D is uncertain. CDR3 length equals 14 residues. Trimming removed 0 bases at V and 4 bases at J, with 10 bases between. The germline V gene has CDR1 SGHTA and CDR2 FQGNSA.

The chain is built from TRBV12-3 or TRBV12-4 and TRBJ2-5, with TRBD2 as a possible D gene (5 bases). With 6 bases removed from V and 4 bases from J, the gap between germline ends came to 12 bases. The CDR3 has 13 residues. As DNA, the CDR3 is TGTGCCAGCAGCCAGGCTAGCCCAGAGACCCAGTACTTC. Protein: CASSQASPETQYF.

This chain connects TRBV19 to TRBJ2-2; TRBD1 agrees at 8 bases. The CDR3 extends over 14 amino acids. J gave up 5 bases and V 5 bases, and 4 bases lay outside the gene matches. Germline CDR1 reads LNHDA; CDR2 reads SQIVND (reference sequence). In nucleotides, the CDR3 is TGTGCCAGTAGTCCGACAGGGGTTACCGGGGAGCTGTTTTTT. Amino acids: CASSPTGVTGELFF. Together with reference TRBV19 and TRBJ2-2, the CDR3 gives the full variable domain: DGGITQSPKYLFRKEGQNVTLSCEQNLNHDAMYWYRQDPGQGLRLIYYSQIVNDFQKGDIAEGYSVSREKKESFPLTVTSAQKNPTAFYLCASSPTGVTGELFFGEGSRLTVL.

The V gene is TRBV12-5, the J gene TRBJ1-3; 7 bases align to TRBD1. The V gene end was trimmed by 0 bases and the J gene end by 5 bases; junction bases not matched to a gene: 10. The germline CDR1 and CDR2 sequences are LGHNT and FRNRAP. The length of the CDR3 is 17 residues. For the CDR3, the DNA is TGTGCTAGTGGTTTGGTCCTTTCAGGGGGTATCAGAAACACCATATATTTT. Translating it yields CASGLVLSGGIRNTIYF.

This chain joins TRBV2 and TRBJ1-5; tentative D call: TRBD1 (5 bases). The V gene lost 5 bases and the J gene lost 5 bases, with 19 bases spanning the gap. In germline, CDR1 is SNHLY, CDR2 FYNNEI. This CDR3 contains 16 residues. CDR3 region: CASSTPLGRGDQPQHF. The CDR3 DNA reads as TGTGCCAGCAGTACTCCCTTAGGGAGGGGTGATCAGCCCCAGCATTTT.